This TCR beta chain originates from a study of shared clonotypes between healthy human individuals. Study-level points and caveats: Larger richness was generally estimated for naive than memory subsets.

The CDR3 is 11 amino acids. The V end was cut by 2 bases, the J end by 8 bases, with 3 bases between. CDR1 and CDR2 from the germline V gene are MNHEY and SMNVEV (reference sequence). A word on this clone: Its antigen is unknown. The same CDR3 arises from other DNA sequences in this sample as well.

Here immunoSEQ multiplex PCR was the method, and the copy in TCRdb shows in-frame clones only, minus some. Here the sample spans about 2 million clones, roughly 94% being singletons. As defined, naive CD8 cells were CD45RO-negative and positively selected for CCR7, with terminally differentiated effector memory CD45RA+ cells excluded. The donors, all of them Caucasian adults, lived in Nashville, Tennessee. Sequencing input: naive CD8+ T cells sorted from blood. The sequence came from a man aged 18 to 35 in good health. The gene calls are TRBV27 and TRBJ1-4; no reliable D call. Here the CDR3 reads CASSLGEKLFF. The CDR3 nucleotides are TGTGCCAGCAGTTTAGGAGAAAAACTGTTTTTT.